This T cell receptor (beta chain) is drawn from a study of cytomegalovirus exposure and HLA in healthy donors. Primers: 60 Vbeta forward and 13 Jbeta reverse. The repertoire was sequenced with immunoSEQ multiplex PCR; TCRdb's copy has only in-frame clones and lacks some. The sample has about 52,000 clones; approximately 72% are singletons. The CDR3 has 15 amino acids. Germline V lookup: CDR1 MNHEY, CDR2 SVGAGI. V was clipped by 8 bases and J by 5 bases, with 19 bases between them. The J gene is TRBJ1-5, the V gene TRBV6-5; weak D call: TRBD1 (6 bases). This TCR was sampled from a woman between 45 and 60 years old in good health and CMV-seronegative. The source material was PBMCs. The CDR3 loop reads CASSLVGGKDQPQHF. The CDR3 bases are TGTGCCAGCTCGTTAGTAGGGGGAAAGGATCAGCCCCAGCATTTT.